Below are 27 T cell receptor beta chains sequenced from a single sample in a study of blood T cell repertoires in COVID-19. Profiling relied on immunoSEQ multiplex PCR, and the TCRdb table lists in-frame clones only, not all of them. Here the sample spans around 200,000 clones, around four fifths being singletons. The sequencing input was peripheral blood. The source is a man over 45 with active or convalescent COVID-19.

The chain joins TRBV4-3 to TRBJ1-1; D might be TRBD1 (5 bases). Germline CDR1 is LGHNA and CDR2 is YSLEER. Trimming cost V 1 base and J 4 bases, with 10 bases left between them. The CDR3 covers 14 residues. CDR3 amino acids: CASSQVADITEAFF. The CDR3, as DNA: TGCGCCAGCAGCCAAGTGGCGGACATCACTGAAGCTTTCTTT.

This chain connects TRBV9 to TRBJ1-1; 9 bases match TRBD1. The CDR3 has 17 amino acids. The V and J ends lost 3 bases and 0 bases, in that order; junction bases with no gene match: 9. The germline gives CDR1 SGDLS, CDR2 YYNGEE. The CDR3 protein is CASSGGQGLLVNTEAFF. The CDR3 DNA sequence: TGTGCCAGCAGCGGAGGACAGGGGTTATTAGTGAACACTGAAGCTTTCTTT.

J is TRBJ2-5 and V is TRBV5-5; 14 positions match TRBD2. CDR1 and CDR2 (germline): SGHKS, YYEKEE (reference sequence). V shed 4 bases, J shed 5 bases, and the junction held 7 bases outside the gene matches. This CDR3 has 16 amino acids. The CDR3 loop reads CASSQTSGGAAETQYF. The CDR3 DNA reads as TGTGCCAGCAGCCAGACTAGCGGGGGGGCCGCGGAGACCCAGTACTTC.

V is TRBV19 and J is TRBJ2-7; 11 bases agree with TRBD2. From germline, CDR1 is LNHDA and CDR2 SQIVND (reference sequence). J gave up 3 bases and V 3 bases, and 4 bases lay outside the gene matches. CDR3 length equals 15 residues. For the CDR3, the DNA is TGTGCCAGTAGTATCCCCGGGACTAGCGGCTACGAGCAGTACTTC. The encoded protein is CASSIPGTSGYEQYF.

This rearrangement joins TRBV9 to TRBJ1-3, with D hard to call. This CDR3 region has 15 residues. Germline V gene sequence: CDR1 SGDLS, CDR2 YYNGEE. V was shortened by 5 bases and J by 0 bases, with 12 bases between the two germline ends. The CDR3, as DNA: TGTGCCAGCAGTAAAGACTCTCGCTCTGGAAACACCATATATTTT. This gives the protein CASSKDSRSGNTIYF. Together with reference TRBV9 and TRBJ1-3, the CDR3 gives the full variable domain: DSGVTQTPKHLITATGQRVTLRCSPRSGDLSVYWYQQSLDQGLQFLIQYYNGEERAKGNILERFSAQQFPDLHSELNLSSLELGDSALYFCASSKDSRSGNTIYFGEGSWLTVV.

This clone appeared a single time. CDR3 in DNA: TGTGCCTGGAGTGTCGGCCTAGCTAACTATGGCTACACCTTC. This sequence encodes CAWSVGLANYGYTF. The chain recombines TRBV30 with TRBJ1-2; D is uncertain. The germline V gene has CDR1 GTSNPN and CDR2 SVGIG (reference sequence). V was clipped by 0 bases and J by 0 bases, with 8 bases between them. The CDR3 contains 14 residues.

In DNA, the CDR3 is TGTGCCAGCAGCTTGGGACAGGGTACGGGTGGCTACACCTTC. It yields the protein CASSLGQGTGGYTF. The chain combines TRBV28 with TRBJ1-2; 9 bases are shared with TRBD1. Per germline, CDR1 MDHEN and CDR2 SYDVKM. The length of the CDR3 is 14 residues. Trimming at V came to 6 bases and at J to 7 bases, leaving 9 bases not matched to a gene.

The CDR3 DNA reads TGTGCCAGCAGCCCCGGACAGGCCTGGTACTCTGGGGCCAACGTCCTGACTTTC. Translation gives CASSPGQAWYSGANVLTF. The V and J genes are TRBV7-6 and TRBJ2-6, with 7 bases identical to TRBD1. CDR3 length: 18 amino acids. V gave up 5 bases and J gave up 0 bases; unmatched junction bases: 10. Germline V gene data show CDR1 as SGHVS and CDR2 as FNYEAQ.

This CDR3 reads CSVLYTDTQYF. Written as DNA, the CDR3 is TGCAGCGTTCTTTACACAGATACGCAGTATTTT. The V and J genes are TRBV29-1 and TRBJ2-3; no reliable D call. The ends were cut back, 5 bases at V and 2 bases at J, with 5 bases in the middle. This CDR3 comprises 11 residues. Per the germline V gene, CDR1 is SQVTM and CDR2 is ANQGSEA.

This clone has only a few counts. This chain joins TRBV11-2 and TRBJ2-1; 14 bases agree with TRBD2. V was clipped by 5 bases and J by 3 bases; unmatched bases: 9. Germline V CDR1 and CDR2: SGHAT, FQNNGV. The CDR3 runs to 18 residues. In DNA form, the CDR3 reads TGTGCCAGCAGCGCCAGACTAGCGGGGGGGCTTGGCTACAATGAGCAGTTCTTC. Translating gives CASSARLAGGLGYNEQFF.

V usage is TRBV30 and J usage is TRBJ2-7; tentative D call: TRBD1 (6 bases). This CDR3 contains 12 residues. V lost 3 bases and J lost 5, with 11 bases in between. Germline loops: CDR1 GTSNPN, CDR2 SVGIG (reference sequence). This CDR3 is CAWRTGSHEQYF. In DNA, the CDR3 is TGTGCCTGGAGAACAGGGAGCCACGAGCAGTACTTC.

V gene TRBV2 combines with J gene TRBJ2-1, with TRBD2 matching over 13 bases. Germline V gives CDR1 SNHLY, CDR2 FYNNEI. The CDR3 is made up of 14 amino acids. V dropped 6 bases and J dropped 14; count of bases not matched to a gene: 10. As DNA, the CDR3 is TGTGCCAGCAGGCCACGACTAGCGGGGGGCCCAAAGTTCTTC. Translated, it gives CASRPRLAGGPKFF.

The gene calls are TRBV28 and TRBJ2-3; 10 nucleotides line up with TRBD1. The J segment lost 2 bases and the V segment lost 2 bases, leaving 13 bases of the junction unmatched. This CDR3 has 19 residues. CDR1 and CDR2 (germline): MDHEN, SYDVKM. CDR3 DNA: TGTGCCAGCAGTTTAGGGGCGACAGGGGGCATACAATTCACAGATACGCAGTATTTT. It yields the protein CASSLGATGGIQFTDTQYF.

The chain uses TRBV7-9 and TRBJ2-3; tentative D call: TRBD2 (6 bases). Germline values: CDR1 SEHNR, CDR2 FQNEAQ (reference sequence). The CDR3 covers 16 residues. V was trimmed by 5 bases and J by 2 bases, leaving 17 bases between them. CDR3 bases: TGTGCCAGCAGCCAGACCGTCCGACTAGACACAGATACGCAGTATTTT. Translated, it gives CASSQTVRLDTDTQYF.

The J gene is TRBJ2-7, the V gene TRBV3-1 (or the pseudogene TRBV3-2); D unclear. The CDR3 is made up of 11 amino acids. In germline, CDR1 is LGHDT, CDR2 YNNKEL (reference sequence). V lost 4 bases, J lost 7 bases, and 8 bases lay in between. CDR3 amino acids: CASSRSREQYF. The CDR3 DNA reads TGTGCCAGCAGCCGATCCAGGGAGCAGTACTTC.

CDR3 bases: TGCGCCAGCAGTGAAGCTAGCGGGGGTTTCGACGAGCAGTACTTC. Amino acids: CASSEASGGFDEQYF. V is TRBV10-2 and J is TRBJ2-7, with 10 nucleotides matching TRBD2. V dropped 3 bases and J dropped 5; count of bases not matched to a gene: 7. Germline V lookup: CDR1 WSHSY, CDR2 SAAADI. The CDR3 has 15 residues.

The V gene is TRBV5-4, the J gene TRBJ1-2; 7 bases match TRBD1. Germline trimming cut 4 bases from V and 4 bases from J; bases unmatched to any gene: 10. Germline CDR1 reads SGHNT; CDR2 reads YYREEE (reference sequence). This CDR3 is built from 15 residues. The CDR3 is CASSIRTGTGYGYTF. In DNA, the CDR3 is TGTGCCAGCAGCATAAGGACAGGAACGGGCTATGGCTACACCTTC.

V usage is TRBV9 and J usage is TRBJ2-7; TRBD2 aligns across 10 bases. Germline values: CDR1 SGDLS, CDR2 YYNGEE. With V trimmed by 4 bases and J by 6 bases, 10 bases remained unmatched. CDR3 length: 15 amino acids. The CDR3 coding sequence is TGTGCCAGCAGCCTCCGAGCGGGGGGGCCGTCCGAGCAGTACTTC. Encoded protein: CASSLRAGGPSEQYF.

The gene calls are TRBV11-2 and TRBJ1-6; 7 bases match TRBD1. Germline V gives CDR1 SGHAT, CDR2 FQNNGV. This CDR3 spans 14 amino acids. After removal of 5 bases from V and 6 bases from J, the junction contained 4 bases not matched to a gene. CDR3 amino acids: CASSTTGLNSPLHF. CDR3 sequence (DNA): TGTGCCAGCAGCACGACAGGGCTTAATTCACCCCTCCACTTT. The complete variable domain, with remaining parts taken from reference TRBV11-2 and TRBJ1-6, reads EAGVAQSPRYKIIEKRQSVAFWCNPISGHATLYWYQQILGQGPKLLIQFQNNGVVDDSQLPKDRFSAERLKGVDSTLKIQPAKLEDSAVYLCASSTTGLNSPLHFGNGTRLTVT.

This clone has at least ten counts. This sequence joins TRBV7-9 and TRBJ1-2; the D gene is possibly TRBD1 (6 bases). The ends were cut back, 5 bases at V and 8 bases at J, with 12 bases in the middle. The V gene's germline CDR1 is SEHNR and CDR2 FQNEAQ (reference sequence). This CDR3 comprises 12 residues. Here the CDR3 DNA reads TGTGCCAGCAGCCAACAGGGTCAAGGCTACACCTTC. Translated: CASSQQGQGYTF.

As to this clone: The sample has other DNA sequences that encode this CDR3 too. The genes are TRBV5-1 and TRBJ2-3; D is unresolved. This CDR3 has 13 residues. Germline values: CDR1 SGHRS, CDR2 YFSETQ. The germline V and J ends were trimmed by 0 bases and 5 bases, with 7 bases remaining between them. In nucleotides, the CDR3 is TGCGCCAGCAGCTTGGCCGGTGAAGATACGCAGTATTTT. Its translation is CASSLAGEDTQYF.

This rearrangement joins TRBV10-2 to TRBJ2-3; 8 bases fit TRBD2. The CDR3 runs 16 residues. Germline CDR1 is WSHSY and CDR2 is SAAADI. V lost 3 bases to trimming and J lost 2 bases; unmatched junction nucleotides: 7. The CDR3 DNA sequence: TGCGCCAGCAGTGAAGATGAGCGGGGGCCCACAGATACGCAGTATTTT. This translates into CASSEDERGPTDTQYF.

V and J are TRBV24-1 and TRBJ2-7; 12 bases are a match to TRBD2. Germline-derived CDR1 and CDR2 are KGHDR and SFDVKD. This CDR3 has 16 amino acids. Trimming cost V 3 bases and J 3 bases; bases outside gene matches: 5. The CDR3: CATSDPLTSGSYEQYF. The CDR3 DNA sequence: TGTGCCACCAGTGATCCTCTGACTAGCGGGAGCTACGAGCAGTACTTC.

This rearrangement joins TRBV6-5 to TRBJ1-1, with D hard to call. V lost 5 bases, J lost 0 bases, and 10 bases lay in between. Per germline, CDR1 MNHEY and CDR2 SVGAGI. The CDR3 sequence is 14 residues long. This CDR3 reads CASSPWQMNTEAFF. The CDR3 DNA sequence: TGTGCCAGCAGTCCCTGGCAGATGAACACTGAAGCTTTCTTT.

The chain employs TRBV19 and TRBJ2-7; weak D call: TRBD1 (7 bases). V was clipped by 4 bases and J by 4 bases, with 14 bases between them. CDR1 LNHDA and CDR2 SQIVND come from the germline V gene (reference sequence). The CDR3 is made up of 14 amino acids. The CDR3 reads CASSKAGGIYEQYF. The DNA of the CDR3 is TGTGCCAGTAGTAAGGCAGGGGGGATTTACGAGCAGTACTTC.

The gene calls are TRBV12-5 and TRBJ1-2; TRBD1 might be the D (5 bases). V was cut by 6 bases and J by 2 bases, with 10 bases left in between. CDR1 and CDR2 from the germline V gene are LGHNT and FRNRAP. The CDR3 totals 13 residues. This chain's CDR3 is CASGDTGNYGYTF. Here the CDR3 DNA reads TGTGCTAGTGGGGACACAGGAAACTATGGCTACACCTTC.

This rearrangement joins TRBV7-9 to TRBJ1-6; 7 bases match TRBD1. J gave up 8 bases and V 5 bases, and 12 bases lay outside the gene matches. The CDR3 is made up of 16 amino acids. Germline V gives CDR1 SEHNR, CDR2 FQNEAQ (reference sequence). The CDR3 region has the DNA TGTGCCAGCAGCACTTACTCACAGGGGTCCCATTCACCCCTCCACTTT. Protein product: CASSTYSQGSHSPLHF.